This T cell receptor beta chain emerged from a study of cytomegalovirus exposure and HLA in healthy donors. Points from the study as a whole: The productive fraction for most TCR beta V segments was about 90% or about 30% in an earlier analysis.

CDR1 SNHLY and CDR2 FYNNEI come from the germline V gene. Between the trimmed V and J ends, which lost 2 bases and 2 bases, there was a span of 6 bases. The CDR3 spans 13 residues. Primers: 60 Vbeta forward and 13 Jbeta reverse. Method: immunoSEQ multiplex PCR; TCRdb's copy keeps in-frame clones and lacks some. This table has over 150,000 clones, about four fifths appearing once. As regards this clone: Its antigen is unidentified.

This clonotype was obtained from a man between 25 and 39 years old in good health and CMV-seropositive. Sequencing used PBMCs. V is TRBV2 and J is TRBJ1-2; unclear D gene. The CDR3 region has the DNA TGTGCCAGCAGTGAAACACCAAACTATGGCTACACCTTC. It specifies CASSETPNYGYTF.